Given below is one T cell receptor (beta chain) in context. This receptor's antigen is unknown. Base qualities were left out, and no much larger clone turns up one base away. These data belong to a study of a mutant IDH1 vaccine in newly diagnosed glioma (dated by TCRdb to the early 2020s). General notes on the study: Across visits V03 through V10, patients got a total of eight vaccinations, given in weeks 1, 3, 5, 7, 11, 15, 19 and 23. Vaccination began 4-6 weeks after radiotherapy alone, or alongside temozolomide cycles in the chemotherapy-containing groups. Of the approximately 33 patients who were treated, around 60% were male and around 38% were female, and the mean age was roughly 40 years. Before enrollment, patients had received standard therapy of radiotherapy alone, temozolomide alone, or radiochemotherapy with temozolomide; most received the combination. Six visits were used for peripheral blood collection: V03 (baseline), V05, V07, V10, V12 and V13. For exploratory analyses, approximately 25 treated patients had longitudinal TCRB deep sequencing done wherever samples were available.

The CDR3, from cysteine to phenylalanine, totals 15 residues. This entry keeps only the CDR3 DNA: 45 bases, framed from base 1. V loses 5 bases, J loses 0 bases, and the germline ends lie 12 bases apart. CDR1 and CDR2 (SGHVS, FNYEAQ) derive from the germline V gene. The library was generated by the immunoSEQ multiplex PCR assay. Rearranged TCR beta chain sequences were amplified using the hsTCRB Kit according to the manufacturer's protocol. TCRB libraries were sequenced on an Illumina MiSeq. As for the authors' bioinformatics: The proprietary platform of the kit vendor was used for demultiplexing, trimming and gene mapping. TCRdb provides this immuneACCESS table in a form limited to in-frame rearrangements. Some clones are lacking; in checked studies, under half of them reflect an unresolved V gene, and why the rest are absent is not known. V and J calls and clone size come straight from that table; D and trimming were deduced from the DNA. This sample is represented by 25,000 to 40,000 clones; around 78% of them were singletons. Jointly, the top ten make up over 20% of the sample.

Taken with the paper, the label for time point translates to: week 11, during vaccination. A 20-mer mutant IDH1 peptide at 300 micrograms in Montanide made up each vaccine dose, which was injected subcutaneously together with topical imiquimod. Newly diagnosed WHO grade 3 or 4 IDH1-mutant astrocytomas showing loss of nuclear ATRX were present in the donors. The samples were drawn from NOA16, a multicentre, single-arm, open-label phase I trial in Germany that tested a mutant IDH1 peptide vaccine in humans for the first time. Genomic DNA for TCRB sequencing was extracted from EDTA blood using the DNeasy Blood and Tissue Kit. What the authors observed across the whole study: The authors stated that sample limitations prevented analyses of patient blood samples from being reproduced. Pseudoprogression appeared unrelated to alterations in the top peripheral T cell clonotypes detected by TCRB sequencing. Immune responses induced by the vaccine were seen in roughly 92% of patients across multiple MHC alleles. Selection of PBMC samples for TCRB deep sequencing was based on availability.

Here the chain combines TRBV7-6 and TRBJ2-3; confidence is insufficient to name the D gene. Material: PBMCs, obtained from a glioma patient whose treatment included an IDH1 peptide vaccine. The receptor comes from a man aged 30-40 years with glioma. The sequence in DNA is TGTGCCAGCAGCACCGAGGCAGGCAGCACAGATACGCAGTATTTT. Translation gives CASSTEAGSTDTQYF.